These 10 T cell receptor beta chains were sequenced from one sample in a study of shared clonotypes between healthy human individuals. Naive CD8 cells lacked CD45RO, underwent positive selection for CCR7 and left out terminally differentiated effector memory CD45RA+ cells. Profiling relied on immunoSEQ multiplex PCR, and the TCRdb table lists in-frame clones only, not all of them. The top ten hold 0.095% to 0.14% of the sample, which has hundreds of thousands of clones, roughly 95% seen once. The specimen sequenced was naive CD8+ T cells sorted from blood. The receptors come from a woman aged 30 to 39 in good health.

The chain has TRBV27 and TRBJ2-1; tentatively, D is TRBD1 or TRBD2 (5 bases each). V was trimmed by 6 bases and J by 5 bases, leaving 14 bases between them. CDR3 size: 14 residues. Germline values: CDR1 MNHEY, CDR2 SMNVEV (reference sequence). The CDR3 sequence is CASSLRDANNEQFF. The CDR3 DNA is TGTGCCAGCAGCCTCCGGGACGCTAACAATGAGCAGTTCTTC.

The CDR3 is CASSVAPNEQFF. CDR3 nucleotide sequence: TGTGCCAGCAGCGTAGCCCCCAATGAGCAGTTCTTC. V is TRBV9 and J is TRBJ2-1; D unclear. V was clipped by 0 bases and J by 6 bases, with 4 bases between them. Per germline, CDR1 SGDLS and CDR2 YYNGEE. The length of the CDR3 is 12 residues.

The chain combines TRBV28 with TRBJ1-1; D is undetermined. Trimming stripped 8 bases from V and 3 bases from J, with 10 bases between. In germline, CDR1 is MDHEN, CDR2 SYDVKM. The length of the CDR3 is 12 residues. The CDR3 loop reads CASHSWDTEAFF. The CDR3 coding sequence is TGTGCCAGCCATTCCTGGGACACTGAAGCTTTCTTT.

Turning to this clone: This same CDR3 is encoded by further DNA sequences in the sample. The chain uses TRBV11-2 and TRBJ2-7; 13 nucleotides align to TRBD2. Trimming at V came to 4 bases and at J to 2 bases, leaving 2 bases not matched to a gene. Germline V gene data show CDR1 as SGHAT and CDR2 as FQNNGV. The CDR3 is 15 residues long. CDR3 DNA sequence: TGTGCCAGCAGCTCCGGGACTAGCGGGACCTACGAGCAGTACTTC. It yields the protein CASSSGTSGTYEQYF. Looking up the rest from reference TRBV11-2 and TRBJ2-7 gives the full variable domain: EAGVAQSPRYKIIEKRQSVAFWCNPISGHATLYWYQQILGQGPKLLIQFQNNGVVDDSQLPKDRFSAERLKGVDSTLKIQPAKLEDSAVYLCASSSGTSGTYEQYFGPGTRLTVT.

J is TRBJ1-5 and V is TRBV27, with unresolved D. The V gene lost 2 bases and the J gene lost 6 bases, with 14 bases spanning the gap. The CDR3 totals 15 residues. Germline V gene sequence: CDR1 MNHEY, CDR2 SMNVEV (reference sequence). CDR3 amino acids: CASSLRQPRGQPQHF. The CDR3 DNA is TGTGCCAGCAGTTTACGGCAGCCCCGGGGTCAGCCCCAGCATTTT.

The chain is built from TRBV5-6 and TRBJ2-3; tentative D call: TRBD2 (5 bases). This CDR3 spans 14 amino acids. Trimming removed 6 bases from V and 0 bases from J, with 11 bases in between. Germline V gives CDR1 SGHDT, CDR2 YYEEEE. The CDR3 protein is CASNLALSTDTQYF. CDR3 nucleotides: TGTGCCAGCAACCTAGCTTTGAGCACAGATACGCAGTATTTT.

V gene TRBV7-9 combines with J gene TRBJ2-4; D is unresolved. The CDR3 is 14 amino acids. Per the germline V gene, CDR1 is SEHNR and CDR2 is FQNEAQ (reference sequence). Between the trimmed V and J ends, which lost 3 bases and 0 bases, there was a span of 6 bases. CDR3: CASSLTAAKNIQYF. CDR3 nucleotides: TGTGCCAGCAGCTTGACTGCAGCCAAAAACATTCAGTACTTC. Variable domain in full (rest from reference TRBV7-9 and TRBJ2-4): DTGVSQNPRHKITKRGQNVTFRCDPISEHNRLYWYRQTLGQGPEFLTYFQNEAQLEKSRLLSDRFSAERPKGSFSTLEIQRTEQGDSAMYLCASSLTAAKNIQYFGAGTRLSVL.

The rearrangement links TRBV9 to TRBJ2-5; TRBD2 is a possible D gene (6 bases). Germline-derived CDR1 and CDR2 are SGDLS and YYNGEE. The CDR3 has 15 amino acids. Deletions cut 0 bases from V and 4 bases from J, with 13 bases between. The CDR3 coding sequence is TGTGCCAGCAGCGTAGATGGGAGGAGGGTAGAGACCCAGTACTTC. It codes for CASSVDGRRVETQYF.

This chain joins TRBV6-6 and TRBJ2-5; D gene unclear. The germline V gene encodes CDR1 MNHNY and CDR2 SVGAGI (reference sequence). Trimming removed 6 bases from V and 2 bases from J, with 16 bases in between. CDR3 length equals 15 residues. This CDR3 reads CASSFAWATQETQYF. The CDR3 DNA sequence: TGTGCCAGCAGCTTTGCATGGGCCACGCAAGAGACCCAGTACTTC.

The rearrangement links TRBV19 to TRBJ2-1, with unresolved D. This CDR3 contains 18 residues. V lost 1 base, J lost 3 bases, and 19 bases lay in between. Germline assignment: CDR1 LNHDA and CDR2 SQIVND (reference sequence). The CDR3 protein is CASSIAQPADDIYNEQFF. Written as DNA, the CDR3 is TGTGCCAGTAGTATAGCCCAACCCGCGGACGACATCTACAATGAGCAGTTCTTC.